This entry describes one T cell receptor beta chain. Its antigen remains unidentified. Each single cDNA molecule received a unique molecular identifier. TCRdb reanalysed the 5' RACE reads using MiXCR and keeps one entry per CDR3 protein. The data contain roughly 81,000 distinct CDR3 sequences, over 5% of them singletons. This CDR3 has 15 amino acids. The V and J ends lost 3 bases and 0 bases respectively, with 10 bases between them. Germline loops: CDR1 MNHEY, CDR2 SMNVEV (reference sequence). These data belong to a study of early T cells in non-severe SARS-CoV-2 infection. Overall study context: The authors sequenced bulk RNA from unsorted whole blood, leaving chains unpaired. General study findings and limits: Matches to VDJdb favored anti-spike CD8 responses and missed private and CD4 specificities.

This chain links TRBV27 with TRBJ2-3; D gene unclear. The clonotype originates from an adult who was a healthcare worker with PCR-confirmed SARS-CoV-2 infection or an uninfected control (not recorded which). Material: whole blood. The CDR3 region has the DNA TGTGCCAGCAGTTTTGATGTGGGTAGCACAGATACGCAGTATTTT. Protein product: CASSFDVGSTDTQYF.